The 27 T cell receptor beta chains presented below share a single source sample, sequenced in a study of OX40 agonist ivuxolimab in advanced cancers. Sequencing used immunoSEQ multiplex PCR; TCRdb keeps in-frame clones, though not all of them. The sample has about 70,000 clones, about 84% seen once. The material sequenced was CD4+ or CD8+ T cells sorted from blood, taken in a trial of the OX40 agonist ivuxolimab. These receptors came from an adult with an advanced solid tumor such as melanoma, head and neck, liver or kidney cancer.

This clone was counted only a few times. The rearrangement uses TRBV6-1 and TRBJ1-2; the D is unclear. V dropped 4 bases and J dropped 8 bases, with 17 bases sitting between them. Looked up from germline, CDR1 is MNHNS and CDR2 is SASEGT. The CDR3 consists of 14 residues. The CDR3 loop reads CASSVAVGVEGYTF. The CDR3 DNA reads TGTGCCAGCAGTGTAGCTGTAGGAGTGGAGGGCTACACCTTC.

The chain couples TRBV7-3 to TRBJ2-1, with D possibly being TRBD2 (6 bases). The CDR3 sequence is 14 residues long. The V gene lost 3 bases and the J gene lost 7 bases, with 13 bases spanning the gap. Germline-derived CDR1 and CDR2 are SGHTA and FQGTGA. The CDR3 nucleotides are TGTGCCAGCAGCTTTAGCGGTGGGGGAAATGAGCAGTTCTTC. It is translated as CASSFSGGGNEQFF.

The rearrangement joins TRBV2 to TRBJ2-5, with D hard to call. Germline V CDR1 and CDR2: SNHLY, FYNNEI. V was clipped by 6 bases and J by 4 bases, with 12 bases between them. This CDR3 contains 13 residues. The DNA of the CDR3 is TGTGCCAGCAGCTATACCCGATCAGAGACCCAGTACTTC. Translating it yields CASSYTRSETQYF.

The chain uses TRBV7-9 and TRBJ2-3; TRBD2 might be the D (6 bases). The V gene lost 2 bases and the J gene lost 4 bases, with 7 bases spanning the gap. CDR1 is SEHNR and CDR2 is FQNEAQ in the germline V gene (reference sequence). CDR3 length equals 13 residues. As DNA, the CDR3 is TGTGCCAGCAGCTTAACGGGGGCAGATACGCAGTATTTT. Translation gives CASSLTGADTQYF.

About this clone: The same CDR3 also results from other DNA sequences found in this sample. The rearrangement links TRBV7-2 to TRBJ1-5; D unclear. V was pared by 1 base and J by 4 bases, with 5 bases between. Germline-derived CDR1 and CDR2 are SGHTA and FQGNSA. The CDR3 totals 13 residues. The CDR3 loop reads CASSLGPNQPQHF. In DNA form, the CDR3 reads TGTGCCAGCAGCTTAGGACCAAATCAGCCCCAGCATTTT.

The CDR3 region is CASSTITGSSGNTIYF. The DNA of the CDR3 is TGTGCCAGCAGCACAATAACAGGGAGCTCTGGAAACACCATATATTTT. The chain has TRBV4-2 and TRBJ1-3; perhaps TRBD1 as D (6 bases). The length of the CDR3 is 16 residues. CDR1 is LGHNA, CDR2 YNFKEQ, per germline. V lost 5 bases, J lost 0 bases, and 14 bases lay in between.

The chain uses TRBV4-1 and TRBJ2-3; 9 bases agree with TRBD2. The germline CDR1 and CDR2 sequences are MGHRA and YSYEKL. V lost 0 bases and J lost 4; bases outside the gene matches: 2. The CDR3 consists of 15 residues. The CDR3: CASSQDRGGADTQYF. The CDR3 bases are TGCGCCAGCAGCCAAGATCGCGGGGGGGCAGATACGCAGTATTTT.

This clone was detected only once. V and J are TRBV6-5 and TRBJ1-3; weak D call: TRBD1 (5 bases). V was pared by 5 bases and J by 6 bases, with 14 bases between. The CDR3 runs 14 residues. The germline gives CDR1 MNHEY, CDR2 SVGAGI. CDR3 DNA sequence: TGTGCCAGCAGTACCCCAGGGCTGACAAACACCATATATTTT. As protein: CASSTPGLTNTIYF.

The CDR3 is CASSLRGPKSTEAFF. Here the CDR3 DNA reads TGTGCCAGCAGTTTAAGGGGACCGAAATCCACTGAAGCTTTCTTT. The chain is built from TRBV28 and TRBJ1-1, with a possible D match to TRBD1 (5 bases). This CDR3 comprises 15 residues. Trimming shortened V by 2 bases and J by 4 bases, and 14 bases separated the two germline ends. Germline CDR1 is MDHEN and CDR2 is SYDVKM.

This clone was seen a handful of times. CDR3 residues: CASSFHNPYEQYF. In nucleotides, the CDR3 is TGTGCCAGCAGTTTCCATAACCCCTACGAGCAGTACTTC. The chain is built from TRBV27 and TRBJ2-7; D is undetermined. V lost 3 bases, J lost 2 bases, and 8 bases lay in between. The CDR3 covers 13 residues. CDR1 and CDR2 from the germline V gene are MNHEY and SMNVEV (reference sequence).

The rearrangement joins TRBV7-3 to TRBJ2-1; 9 bases match TRBD1. The ends lost 5 bases at V and 12 bases at J; junction bases unmatched: 5. CDR1 and CDR2 (germline): SGHTA, FQGTGA. The CDR3 totals 12 residues. This CDR3 reads CASSTDRGMQFF. In nucleotides, the CDR3 is TGTGCCAGCAGCACCGACAGGGGGATGCAGTTCTTC.

This chain connects TRBV10-3 to TRBJ1-3; unclear D gene. V lost 2 bases, J lost 0 bases, and 2 bases lay in between. CDR1 and CDR2 from the germline V gene are ENHRY and SYGVKD. CDR3 length: 13 residues. The CDR3 reads CAISEISGNTIYF. The DNA of the CDR3 is TGTGCCATCAGTGAGATCTCTGGAAACACCATATATTTT.

V usage is TRBV4-2 and J usage is TRBJ1-4; the D is unclear. Deletions cut 0 bases from V and 3 bases from J, with 8 bases between. The CDR3 spans 15 residues. Germline V gene data show CDR1 as LGHNA and CDR2 as YNFKEQ. The CDR3 loop is CASSQEGPPNEKLFF. The CDR3 DNA sequence: TGTGCCAGCAGCCAAGAAGGACCCCCTAATGAAAAACTGTTTTTT.

V gene TRBV28 combines with J gene TRBJ2-2; 9 positions match TRBD1. Germline V gives CDR1 MDHEN, CDR2 SYDVKM. The J segment lost 7 bases and the V segment lost 2 bases, leaving 14 bases of the junction unmatched. The CDR3 loop spans 18 amino acids. The CDR3 here is CASSLLIKQQGAGGELFF. DNA of the CDR3: TGTGCCAGCAGTTTACTAATCAAACAACAGGGGGCGGGCGGGGAGCTGTTTTTT. The whole variable domain, remainder taken from reference TRBV28 and TRBJ2-2, is DVKVTQSSRYLVKRTGEKVFLECVQDMDHENMFWYRQDPGLGLRLIYFSYDVKMKEKGDIPEGYSVSREKKERFSLILESASTNQTSMYLCASSLLIKQQGAGGELFFGEGSRLTVL.

CDR3 sequence: CASSLPTGPDNEQFF. CDR3 DNA: TGTGCCAGCAGCTTACCCACAGGCCCTGACAATGAGCAGTTCTTC. The J gene is TRBJ2-1, the V gene TRBV11-3, with D maybe TRBD1 (5 bases). V lost 2 bases, J lost 5 bases, and 13 bases lay in between. This CDR3 spans 15 amino acids. In germline, CDR1 is SGHNT, CDR2 YENEEA.

The rearrangement links TRBV10-3 to TRBJ2-1; 8 nucleotides agree with TRBD2. Germline loops: CDR1 ENHRY, CDR2 SYGVKD. This CDR3 has 15 amino acids. Trimming removed 2 bases from V and 5 bases from J; junction bases left unmatched: 5. CDR3 DNA: TGTGCCATCAGTGAGGTAACGGGAGGGGACAATGAGCAGTTCTTC. This gives the protein CAISEVTGGDNEQFF.

The chain combines TRBV4-3 with TRBJ1-1; D gene uncertain. This CDR3 comprises 14 residues. In germline, CDR1 is LGHNA, CDR2 YSLEER. The V and J ends lost 1 base and 1 base respectively, with 7 bases between them. The CDR3: CASSQVGQNTEAFF. The CDR3 coding sequence is TGCGCCAGCAGCCAAGTCGGCCAGAACACTGAAGCTTTCTTT.

This clone showed up just a few times. The chain has TRBV2 and TRBJ2-2; D is unclear. Trimming removed 6 bases from V and 0 bases from J, with 5 bases in between. The CDR3 is 13 residues long. The V gene's germline CDR1 is SNHLY and CDR2 FYNNEI. In DNA form, the CDR3 reads TGTGCCAGCAGAAACACGAACACCGGGGAGCTGTTTTTT. Amino acids: CASRNTNTGELFF.

The chain recombines TRBV5-5 with TRBJ1-2; 7 nucleotides align to TRBD1. The V gene end was trimmed by 0 bases and the J gene end by 6 bases; junction bases not matched to a gene: 8. CDR3 size: 15 residues. CDR1 and CDR2 from the germline V gene are SGHKS and YYEKEE (reference sequence). CDR3 DNA: TGTGCCAGCAGCTTGGTTACAGGGGCGCAGCATGGCTACACCTTC. This encodes CASSLVTGAQHGYTF.

The V gene is TRBV18, the J gene TRBJ1-1; TRBD1 matches 7 bases. CDR1 and CDR2 from the germline V gene are KGHSH and LQKENI. The CDR3 is 17 amino acids. V trimming: 1 base; J trimming: 0 bases; junction bases outside the gene matches: 8. CDR3 sequence: CASSPRTGTAMNTEAFF. CDR3 bases: TGTGCCAGCTCACCACGGACCGGGACAGCCATGAACACTGAAGCTTTCTTT.

J is TRBJ1-1 and V is TRBV6-6; D gene unclear. V lost 0 bases and J 3 bases, leaving 5 bases between the germline ends. The CDR3 loop spans 13 amino acids. Germline V lookup: CDR1 MNHNY, CDR2 SVGAGI (reference sequence). CDR3 DNA: TGTGCCAGCAGTTACTCGTCATACACTGAAGCTTTCTTT. Amino acids: CASSYSSYTEAFF.

The V and J genes are TRBV6-1 and TRBJ2-7, with D unclear. The germline CDR1 and CDR2 sequences are MNHNS and SASEGT. This CDR3 has 12 amino acids. V lost 11 bases, J lost 2 bases, and 13 bases lay in between. For the CDR3, the DNA is TGTGCCCCAGCATGGCTGACCTACGAGCAGTACTTC. It yields the protein CAPAWLTYEQYF.

This chain connects TRBV5-1 to TRBJ1-1; D is possibly TRBD1 (6 bases). This CDR3 is built from 16 residues. Trimming removed 4 bases at V and 0 bases at J, with 16 bases between. CDR1 and CDR2 from the germline V gene are SGHRS and YFSETQ. The DNA for the CDR3 is TGCGCCAGCAGCCCCCAGGGGCAGGAGATGAACACTGAAGCTTTCTTT. Translating it yields CASSPQGQEMNTEAFF.

This rearrangement joins TRBV7-9 to TRBJ1-1, with D tentatively TRBD1 (5 bases). CDR1 and CDR2 from the germline V gene are SEHNR and FQNEAQ (reference sequence). Trimming removed 3 bases at V and 10 bases at J, with 21 bases between. This CDR3 contains 15 residues. The CDR3 loop reads CASSFDSGKVAGAFF. The CDR3 region has the DNA TGTGCCAGCAGCTTCGACAGCGGCAAAGTGGCTGGAGCTTTCTTT.

This chain uses TRBV9 with TRBJ2-6; D call uncertain. Germline CDR1 SGDLS, CDR2 YYNGEE. The CDR3 is 15 residues long. Trimming removed 0 bases at V and 0 bases at J, with 4 bases between. The CDR3 reads CASSVVSSGANVLTF. CDR3 coding DNA: TGTGCCAGCAGCGTAGTCAGCTCTGGGGCCAACGTCCTGACTTTC.

The DNA of the CDR3 is TGTGCCAGCAGTCCCCAGGGTAGAGCTAATTCACCCCTCCACTTT. Its translation is CASSPQGRANSPLHF. The chain joins TRBV6-5 to TRBJ1-6, with a tentative D call TRBD1 (5 bases). The germline V gene encodes CDR1 MNHEY and CDR2 SVGAGI. Trimming removed 5 bases at V and 6 bases at J, with 14 bases between. The CDR3 has 15 amino acids.

The rearrangement links TRBV7-8 to TRBJ2-2, with 7 bases aligning to TRBD1. With 4 bases clipped from V and 4 bases from J, the junction kept 6 bases outside the gene matches. This CDR3 has 15 residues. Germline V gene data show CDR1 as SGHVS and CDR2 as FQNEAQ. The DNA of the CDR3 is TGTGCCAGCAGCTCACAGGGGTCGGGCACCGGGGAGCTGTTTTTT. Translated, it gives CASSSQGSGTGELFF. Supplemented by reference TRBV7-8 and TRBJ2-2, the full variable domain reads GAGVSQSPRYKVAKRGQDVALRCDPISGHVSLFWYQQALGQGPEFLTYFQNEAQLDKSGLPSDRFFAERPEGSVSTLKIQRTQQEDSAVYLCASSSQGSGTGELFFGEGSRLTVL.